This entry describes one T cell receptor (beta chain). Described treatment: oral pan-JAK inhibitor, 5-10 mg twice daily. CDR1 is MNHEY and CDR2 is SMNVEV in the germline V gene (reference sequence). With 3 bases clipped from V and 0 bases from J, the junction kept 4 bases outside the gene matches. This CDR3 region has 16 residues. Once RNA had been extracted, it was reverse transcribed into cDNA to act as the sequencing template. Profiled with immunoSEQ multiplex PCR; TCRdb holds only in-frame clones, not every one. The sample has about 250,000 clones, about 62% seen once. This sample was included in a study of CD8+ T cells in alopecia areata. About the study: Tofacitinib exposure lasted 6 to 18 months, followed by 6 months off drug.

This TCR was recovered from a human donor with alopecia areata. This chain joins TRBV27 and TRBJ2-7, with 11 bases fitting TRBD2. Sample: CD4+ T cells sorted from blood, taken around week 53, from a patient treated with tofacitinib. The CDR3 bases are TGTGCCAGCAGTTTTTTCGGGACTAGCGGCTCCTACGAGCAGTACTTC. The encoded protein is CASSFFGTSGSYEQYF.